This T cell receptor (beta chain) stems from a study of CD8+ T cells in alopecia areata. In each case, RNA was isolated and then reverse transcribed into cDNA as the sequencing template. Profiling relied on immunoSEQ multiplex PCR, and the TCRdb table lists in-frame clones only, not all of them. The sample consists of around 270,000 clones, nearly 60% of them appearing once. In this sample, this clone turned up once. Treatment meaning: oral pan-JAK inhibitor, 5-10 mg twice daily. The CDR3 loop spans 18 amino acids. CDR1 is MGHRA and CDR2 is YSYEKL in the germline V gene. V trimming: 4 bases; J trimming: 6 bases; junction bases outside the gene matches: 16.

The origin of this receptor is a human donor with alopecia areata. The chain links TRBV4-1 to TRBJ2-3; 10 bases match TRBD2. Material: CD4+ T cells sorted from blood, obtained at week 24, from a patient treated with tofacitinib. CDR3 sequence: CASSPFGSPSGGLDTQYF. CDR3 DNA: TGCGCCAGCAGCCCATTCGGTAGTCCTAGCGGGGGCCTGGATACGCAGTATTTT.